Sequencing of this TCR beta chain was carried out in a study of T cell responses to AZD1222 COVID-19 vaccine. About this clone itself: Its antigen is unknown.

Method: immunoSEQ multiplex PCR; TCRdb's copy keeps in-frame clones and lacks some. Seen here are roughly 50,000 clones, about 74% observed once, and the top ten hold roughly 7%. General study findings and limits: Repertoires were obtained solely post-peak T cell response. AZD1222 recipients seropositive at baseline numbered only five to seven. At 160-218 and 743-854, vaccine-associated CD4 TCRs were dominant, and they spanned spike.

CDR3 length: 15 residues. Deletions cut 4 bases from V and 5 bases from J, with 18 bases between. CDR1 is SGHRS, CDR2 YFSETQ, per germline. The clonotype originates from an adult in good health. The sample was peripheral blood, taken on day 0 of AZD1222 vaccination. This chain joins TRBV5-1 and TRBJ2-5, with D perhaps being TRBD1 or TRBD2 (5 bases each). This CDR3 is CASSRRVGTGETQYF. In nucleotides, the CDR3 is TGCGCCAGCAGCCGTAGGGTAGGGACGGGGGAGACCCAGTACTTC.